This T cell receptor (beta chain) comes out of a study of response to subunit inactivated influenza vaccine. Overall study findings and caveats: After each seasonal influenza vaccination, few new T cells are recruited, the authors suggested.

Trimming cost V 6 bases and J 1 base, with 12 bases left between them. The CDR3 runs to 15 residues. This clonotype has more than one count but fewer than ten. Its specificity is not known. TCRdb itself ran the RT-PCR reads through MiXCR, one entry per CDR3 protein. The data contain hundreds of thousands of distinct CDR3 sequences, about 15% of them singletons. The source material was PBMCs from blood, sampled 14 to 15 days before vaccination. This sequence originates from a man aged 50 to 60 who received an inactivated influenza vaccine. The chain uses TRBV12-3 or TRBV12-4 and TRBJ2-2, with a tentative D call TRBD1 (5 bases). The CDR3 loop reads CASRGQPKNTGELFF. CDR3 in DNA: TGTGCCAGCAGAGGACAACCTAAGAACACCGGGGAGCTGTTTTTT.